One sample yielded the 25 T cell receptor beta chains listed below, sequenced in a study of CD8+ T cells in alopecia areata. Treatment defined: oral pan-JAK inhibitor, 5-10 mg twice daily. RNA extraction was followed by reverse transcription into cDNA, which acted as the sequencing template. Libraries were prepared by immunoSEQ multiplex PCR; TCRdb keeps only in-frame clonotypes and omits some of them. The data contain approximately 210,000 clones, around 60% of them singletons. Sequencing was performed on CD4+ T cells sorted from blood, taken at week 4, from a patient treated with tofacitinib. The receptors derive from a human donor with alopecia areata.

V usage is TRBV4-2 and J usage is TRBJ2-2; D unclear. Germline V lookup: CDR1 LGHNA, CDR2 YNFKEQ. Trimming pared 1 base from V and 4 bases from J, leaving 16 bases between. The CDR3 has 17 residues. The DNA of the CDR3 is TGTGCCAGCAGCCAAGTTTCAGCTGGCCAAACCACCGGGGAGCTGTTTTTT. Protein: CASSQVSAGQTTGELFF.

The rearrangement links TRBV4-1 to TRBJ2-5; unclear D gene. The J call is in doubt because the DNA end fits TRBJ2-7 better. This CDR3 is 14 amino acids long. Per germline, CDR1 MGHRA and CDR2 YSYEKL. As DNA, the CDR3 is TGCGCCAGCAGCCAAGACAACACCTACTCCGAGCAGTACTTC. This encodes CASSQDNTYSEQYF.

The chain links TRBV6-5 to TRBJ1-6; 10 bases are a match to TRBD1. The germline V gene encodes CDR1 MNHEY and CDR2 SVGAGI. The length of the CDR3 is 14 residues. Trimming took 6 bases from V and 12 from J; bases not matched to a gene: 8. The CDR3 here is CASSPDRGRRPLHF. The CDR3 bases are TGTGCCAGCAGCCCTGACAGGGGGCGAAGACCCCTCCACTTT.

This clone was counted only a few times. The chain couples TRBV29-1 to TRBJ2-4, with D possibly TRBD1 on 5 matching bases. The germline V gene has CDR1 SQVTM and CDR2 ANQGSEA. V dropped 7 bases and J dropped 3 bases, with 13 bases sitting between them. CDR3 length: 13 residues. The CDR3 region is CSATQGGKNIQYF. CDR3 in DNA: TGCAGCGCCACCCAGGGTGGCAAAAACATTCAGTACTTC.

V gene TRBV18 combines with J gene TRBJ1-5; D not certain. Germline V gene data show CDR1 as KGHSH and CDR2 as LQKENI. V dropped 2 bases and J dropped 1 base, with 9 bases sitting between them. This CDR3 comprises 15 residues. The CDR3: CASSPLQKSNQPQHF. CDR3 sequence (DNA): TGTGCCAGCTCACCATTGCAGAAGAGCAATCAGCCCCAGCATTTT.

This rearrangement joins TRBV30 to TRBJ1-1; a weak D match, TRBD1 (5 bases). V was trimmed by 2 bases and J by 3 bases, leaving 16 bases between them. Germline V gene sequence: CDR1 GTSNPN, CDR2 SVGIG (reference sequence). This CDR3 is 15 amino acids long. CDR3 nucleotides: TGTGCCTGGAGTAGATGGAAACGGGGGGACACTGAAGCTTTCTTT. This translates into CAWSRWKRGDTEAFF.

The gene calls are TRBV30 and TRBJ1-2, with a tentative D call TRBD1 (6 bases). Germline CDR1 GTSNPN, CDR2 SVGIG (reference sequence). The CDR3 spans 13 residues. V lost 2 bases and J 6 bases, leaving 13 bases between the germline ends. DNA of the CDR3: TGTGCCTGGAGTCCCACCGGGACACATGGCTACACCTTC. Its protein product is CAWSPTGTHGYTF.

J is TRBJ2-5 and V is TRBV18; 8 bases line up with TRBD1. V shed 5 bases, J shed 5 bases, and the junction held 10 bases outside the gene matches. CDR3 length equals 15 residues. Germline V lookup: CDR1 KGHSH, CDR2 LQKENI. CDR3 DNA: TGTGCCAGCTCAATGTGGACAGGGAATTCGGAGACCCAGTACTTC. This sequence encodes CASSMWTGNSETQYF. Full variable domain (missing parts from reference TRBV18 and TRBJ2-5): NAGVMQNPRHLVRRRGQEARLRCSPMKGHSHVYWYRQLPEEGLKFMVYLQKENIIDESGMPKERFSAEFPKEGPSILRIQQVVRGDSAAYFCASSMWTGNSETQYFGPGTRLLVL.

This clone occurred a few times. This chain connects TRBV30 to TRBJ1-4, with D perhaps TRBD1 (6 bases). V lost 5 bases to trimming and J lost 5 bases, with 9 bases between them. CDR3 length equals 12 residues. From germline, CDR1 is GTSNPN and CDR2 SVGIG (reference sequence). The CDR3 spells CAWGQWNEKLFF. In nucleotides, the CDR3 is TGTGCCTGGGGACAGTGGAATGAAAAACTGTTTTTT.

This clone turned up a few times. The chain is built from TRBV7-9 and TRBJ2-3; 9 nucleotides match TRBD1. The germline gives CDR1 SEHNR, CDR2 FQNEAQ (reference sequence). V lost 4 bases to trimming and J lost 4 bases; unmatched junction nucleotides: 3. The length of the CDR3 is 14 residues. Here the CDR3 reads CASSSGTGPDTQYF. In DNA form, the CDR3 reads TGTGCCAGCAGCTCCGGGACAGGGCCAGATACGCAGTATTTT.

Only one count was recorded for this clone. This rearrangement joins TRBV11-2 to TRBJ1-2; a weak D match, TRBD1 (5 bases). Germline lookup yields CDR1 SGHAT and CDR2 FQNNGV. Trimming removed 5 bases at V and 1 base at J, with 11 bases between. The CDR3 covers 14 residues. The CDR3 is CASSPPGSNYGYTF. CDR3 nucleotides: TGTGCCAGCAGCCCTCCAGGGAGTAACTATGGCTACACCTTC.

The chain's CDR3 is CAWSVLRRAGYTF. DNA of the CDR3: TGTGCCTGGAGTGTACTCAGGAGGGCCGGCTACACCTTC. The J gene is TRBJ1-2, the V gene TRBV30; D is uncertain. Trimming took off 0 bases at V and 8 bases at J, with 13 bases between the two ends. In germline, CDR1 is GTSNPN, CDR2 SVGIG (reference sequence). This CDR3 contains 13 residues.

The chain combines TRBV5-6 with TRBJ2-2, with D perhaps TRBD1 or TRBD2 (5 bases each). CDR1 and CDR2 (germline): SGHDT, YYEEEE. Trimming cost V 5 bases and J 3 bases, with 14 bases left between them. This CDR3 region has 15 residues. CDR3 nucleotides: TGTGCCAGCAGGGGGCGAGGGGTCGACACCGGGGAGCTGTTTTTT. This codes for CASRGRGVDTGELFF.

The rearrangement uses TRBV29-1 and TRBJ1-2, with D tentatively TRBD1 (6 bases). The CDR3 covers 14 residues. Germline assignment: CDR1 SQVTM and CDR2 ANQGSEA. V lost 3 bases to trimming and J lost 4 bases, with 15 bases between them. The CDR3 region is CSVEEHQGRYGYTF. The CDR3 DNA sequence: TGCAGCGTTGAGGAACACCAGGGGCGCTATGGCTACACCTTC.

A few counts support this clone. CDR3 region: CASSDDRFKNIQYF. Written as DNA, the CDR3 is TGTGCCAGCAGTGACGACCGATTCAAAAACATTCAGTACTTC. V usage is TRBV6-4 and J usage is TRBJ2-4, with D hard to call. There are 14 residues in the CDR3. The germline CDR1 and CDR2 sequences are MRHNA and SNTAGT. Trimming removed 2 bases from V and 3 bases from J, with 8 bases in between.

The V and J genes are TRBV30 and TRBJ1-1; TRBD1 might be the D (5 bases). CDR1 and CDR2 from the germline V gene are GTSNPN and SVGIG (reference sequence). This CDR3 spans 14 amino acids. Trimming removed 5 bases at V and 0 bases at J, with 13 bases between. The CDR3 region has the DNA TGTGCCTGGTACGGGGGACGGATGAACACTGAAGCTTTCTTT. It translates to CAWYGGRMNTEAFF.

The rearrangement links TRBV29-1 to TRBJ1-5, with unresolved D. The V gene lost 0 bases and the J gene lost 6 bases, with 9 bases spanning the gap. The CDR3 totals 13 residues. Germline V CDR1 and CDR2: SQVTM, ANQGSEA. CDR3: CSVEESPAQPQHF. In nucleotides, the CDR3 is TGCAGCGTTGAAGAGTCCCCCGCTCAGCCCCAGCATTTT.

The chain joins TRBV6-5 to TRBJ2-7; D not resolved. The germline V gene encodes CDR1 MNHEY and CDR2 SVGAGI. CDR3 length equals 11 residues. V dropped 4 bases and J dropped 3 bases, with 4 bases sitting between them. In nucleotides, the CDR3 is TGTGCCAGCAGTTCCCGCTACGAGCAGTACTTC. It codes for CASSSRYEQYF.

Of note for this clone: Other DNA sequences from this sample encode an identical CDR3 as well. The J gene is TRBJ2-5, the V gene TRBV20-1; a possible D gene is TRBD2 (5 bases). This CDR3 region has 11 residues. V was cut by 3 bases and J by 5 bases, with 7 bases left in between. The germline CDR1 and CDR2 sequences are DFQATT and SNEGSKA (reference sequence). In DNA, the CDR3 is TGCAGTGCTAGCCCGGGGGAGACCCAGTACTTC. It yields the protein CSASPGETQYF.

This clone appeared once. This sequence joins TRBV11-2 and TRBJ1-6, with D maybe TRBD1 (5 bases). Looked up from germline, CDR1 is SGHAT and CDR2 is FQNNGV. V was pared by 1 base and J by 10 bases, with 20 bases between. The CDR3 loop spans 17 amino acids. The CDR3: CASSLVTGLKGRSPLHF. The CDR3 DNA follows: TGTGCCAGCAGCTTAGTTACAGGCCTTAAGGGGAGGTCACCCCTCCACTTT.

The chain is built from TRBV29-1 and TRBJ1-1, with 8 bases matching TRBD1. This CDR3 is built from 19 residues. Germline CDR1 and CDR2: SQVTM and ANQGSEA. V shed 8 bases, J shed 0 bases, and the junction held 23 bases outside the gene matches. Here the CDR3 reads CSLRGAGQANRGMNTEAFF. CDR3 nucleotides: TGCAGCCTCCGAGGCGCGGGACAGGCTAACCGGGGGATGAACACTGAAGCTTTCTTT.

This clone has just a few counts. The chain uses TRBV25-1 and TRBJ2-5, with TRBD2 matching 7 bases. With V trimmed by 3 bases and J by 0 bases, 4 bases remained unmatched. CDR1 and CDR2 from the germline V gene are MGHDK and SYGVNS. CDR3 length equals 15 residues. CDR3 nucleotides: TGTGCCAGCAGTGATGGGACTACCTACCAAGAGACCCAGTACTTC. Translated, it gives CASSDGTTYQETQYF.

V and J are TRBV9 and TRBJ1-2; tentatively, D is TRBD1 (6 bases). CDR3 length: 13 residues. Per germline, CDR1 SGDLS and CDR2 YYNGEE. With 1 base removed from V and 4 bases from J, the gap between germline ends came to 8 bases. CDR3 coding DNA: TGTGCCAGCAGCGTACACAGGGCCTATGGCTACACCTTC. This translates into CASSVHRAYGYTF.

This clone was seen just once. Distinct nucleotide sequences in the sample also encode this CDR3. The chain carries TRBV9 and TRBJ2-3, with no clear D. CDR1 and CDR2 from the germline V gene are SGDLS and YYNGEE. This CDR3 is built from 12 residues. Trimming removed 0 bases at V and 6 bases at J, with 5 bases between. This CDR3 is CASSVDLDTQYF. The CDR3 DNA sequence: TGTGCCAGCAGCGTAGACCTGGATACGCAGTATTTT. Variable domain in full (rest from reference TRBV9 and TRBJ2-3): DSGVTQTPKHLITATGQRVTLRCSPRSGDLSVYWYQQSLDQGLQFLIQYYNGEERAKGNILERFSAQQFPDLHSELNLSSLELGDSALYFCASSVDLDTQYFGPGTRLTVL.

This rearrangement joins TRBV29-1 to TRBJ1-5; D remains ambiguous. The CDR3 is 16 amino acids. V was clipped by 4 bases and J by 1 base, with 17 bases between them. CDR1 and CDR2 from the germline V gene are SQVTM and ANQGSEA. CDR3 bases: TGCAGCGTTGTTGTTGGTGGCAGCGGAAGCAATCAGCCCCAGCATTTT. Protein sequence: CSVVVGGSGSNQPQHF.